Detailed here is one T cell receptor beta chain. The antigen remains undetermined. TCRdb keeps only in-frame clones here, not all; method: immunoSEQ multiplex PCR. The data hold approximately 140,000 clones, with approximately 85% observed a single time. V lost 4 bases and J 2 bases, leaving 9 bases between the germline ends. The germline gives CDR1 SNHLY, CDR2 FYNNEI. The CDR3 consists of 13 residues. This specimen comes from a study of cytomegalovirus exposure and HLA in healthy donors. Broader study findings: The CMV antigen specificity of a few CMV-associated chains was confirmed through in vitro analysis. Subsequent analysis of the approximately 120 validation repertoires found a tendency for first-cohort TCR clusters to co-occur.

The chain combines TRBV2 with TRBJ2-7, with TRBD2 as a possible D gene (5 bases). The sample consisted of PBMCs. The receptor comes from a woman younger than 45 in good health and CMV-seronegative. The CDR3: CASSAGRTYEQYF. As DNA, the CDR3 is TGTGCCAGCAGTGCGGGGAGAACCTACGAGCAGTACTTC.